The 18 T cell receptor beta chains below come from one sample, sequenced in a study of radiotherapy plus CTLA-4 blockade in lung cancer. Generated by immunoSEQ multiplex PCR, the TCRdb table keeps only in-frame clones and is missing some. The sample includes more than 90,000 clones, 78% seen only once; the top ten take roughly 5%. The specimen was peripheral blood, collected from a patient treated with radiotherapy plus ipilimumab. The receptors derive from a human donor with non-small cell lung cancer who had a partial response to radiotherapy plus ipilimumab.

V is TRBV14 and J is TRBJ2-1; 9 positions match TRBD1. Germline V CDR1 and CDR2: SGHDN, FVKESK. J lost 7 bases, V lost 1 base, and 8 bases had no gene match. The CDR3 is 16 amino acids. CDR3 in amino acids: CASSQAGDRVSNEQFF. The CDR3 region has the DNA TGTGCCAGCAGCCAAGCGGGGGACAGGGTTTCTAATGAGCAGTTCTTC.

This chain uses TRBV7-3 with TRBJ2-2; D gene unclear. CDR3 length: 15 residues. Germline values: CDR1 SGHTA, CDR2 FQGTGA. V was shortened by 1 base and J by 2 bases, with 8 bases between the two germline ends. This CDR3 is CASSLRRVNTGELFF. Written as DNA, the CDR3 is TGTGCCAGCAGCTTAAGACGGGTTAACACCGGGGAGCTGTTTTTT.

As DNA, the CDR3 is TGCGCCAGTAGACAGGGCGACTCCTACAATGAGCAGTTCTTC. This gives the protein CASRQGDSYNEQFF. The chain carries TRBV5-1 and TRBJ2-1; 7 bases match TRBD1. The V and J ends lost 8 bases and 0 bases, in that order; junction bases with no gene match: 5. CDR1 SGHRS and CDR2 YFSETQ come from the germline V gene. CDR3 length: 14 amino acids.

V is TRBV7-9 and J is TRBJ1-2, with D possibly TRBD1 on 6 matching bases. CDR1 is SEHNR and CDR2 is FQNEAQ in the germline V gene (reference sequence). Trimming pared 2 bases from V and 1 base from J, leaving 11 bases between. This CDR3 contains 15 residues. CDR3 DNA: TGTGCCAGCAGCTTAAGTCAGGGGCTTAACTATGGCTACACCTTC. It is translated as CASSLSQGLNYGYTF.

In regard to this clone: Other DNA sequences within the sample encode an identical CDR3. The CDR3 DNA reads TGCGCCAGCAGCTTGGTAGCGGGGAGCACAGATACGCAGTATTTT. Translated, it gives CASSLVAGSTDTQYF. The genes are TRBV5-1 and TRBJ2-3; 8 bases are shared with TRBD2. Looked up from germline, CDR1 is SGHRS and CDR2 is YFSETQ. The junction had 0 bases not matched to a gene; V was cut back by 0 bases and J by 0 bases. This CDR3 is 15 amino acids long.

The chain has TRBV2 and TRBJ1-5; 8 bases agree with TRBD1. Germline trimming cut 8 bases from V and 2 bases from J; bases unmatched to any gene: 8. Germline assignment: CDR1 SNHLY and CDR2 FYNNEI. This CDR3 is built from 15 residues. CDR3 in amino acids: CASRQGSEGNQPQHF. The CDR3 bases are TGTGCCAGCCGACAGGGGAGCGAGGGCAATCAGCCCCAGCATTTT. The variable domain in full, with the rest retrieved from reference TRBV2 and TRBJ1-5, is EPEVTQTPSHQVTQMGQEVILRCVPISNHLYFYWYRQILGQKVEFLVSFYNNEISEKSEIFDDQFSVERPDGSNFTLKIRSTKLEDSAMYFCASRQGSEGNQPQHFGDGTRLSIL.

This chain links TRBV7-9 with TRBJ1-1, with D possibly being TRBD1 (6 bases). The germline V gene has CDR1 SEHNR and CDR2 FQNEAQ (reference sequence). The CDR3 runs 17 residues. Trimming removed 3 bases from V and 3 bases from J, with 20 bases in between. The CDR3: CASSLARRGAGDTEAFF. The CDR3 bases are TGTGCCAGCAGCTTGGCCCGAAGGGGGGCGGGAGACACTGAAGCTTTCTTT.

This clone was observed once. The CDR3 spells CASSYSTRGGEREQYF. The CDR3 bases are TGTGCCAGCAGTTACTCGACTCGCGGGGGAGAAAGGGAGCAGTACTTC. This chain links TRBV6-5 with TRBJ2-7; 7 bases are a match to TRBD2. The CDR3 length is 16 residues. The V gene end was trimmed by 0 bases and the J gene end by 7 bases; junction bases not matched to a gene: 12. Germline CDR1 MNHEY, CDR2 SVGAGI.

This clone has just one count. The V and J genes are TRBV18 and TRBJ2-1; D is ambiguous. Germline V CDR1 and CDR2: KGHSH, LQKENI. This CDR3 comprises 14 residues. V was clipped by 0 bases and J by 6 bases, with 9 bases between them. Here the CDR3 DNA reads TGTGCCAGCTCACCACCGGCGACTCTCAATGAGCAGTTCTTC. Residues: CASSPPATLNEQFF. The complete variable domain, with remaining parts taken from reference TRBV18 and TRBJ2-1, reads NAGVMQNPRHLVRRRGQEARLRCSPMKGHSHVYWYRQLPEEGLKFMVYLQKENIIDESGMPKERFSAEFPKEGPSILRIQQVVRGDSAAYFCASSPPATLNEQFFGPGTRLTVL.

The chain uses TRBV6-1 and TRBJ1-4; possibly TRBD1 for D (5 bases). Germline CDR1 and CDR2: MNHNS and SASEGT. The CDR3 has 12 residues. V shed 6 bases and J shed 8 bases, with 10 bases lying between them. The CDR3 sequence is CASRGLWEKLFF. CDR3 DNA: TGTGCCAGCAGGGGGCTATGGGAAAAACTGTTTTTT.

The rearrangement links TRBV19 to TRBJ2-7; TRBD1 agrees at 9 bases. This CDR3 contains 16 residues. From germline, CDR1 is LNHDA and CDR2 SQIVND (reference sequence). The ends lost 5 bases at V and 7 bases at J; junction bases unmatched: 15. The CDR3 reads CASSHHSGQGIMEQYF. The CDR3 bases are TGTGCCAGTAGTCACCACTCGGGACAGGGTATTATGGAGCAGTACTTC.

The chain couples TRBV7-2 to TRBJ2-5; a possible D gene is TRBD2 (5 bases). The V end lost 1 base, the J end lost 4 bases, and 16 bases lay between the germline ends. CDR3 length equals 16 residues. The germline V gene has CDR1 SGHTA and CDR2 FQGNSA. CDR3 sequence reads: CASSLDTRLIRETQYF. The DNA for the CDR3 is TGTGCCAGCAGCTTAGATACTAGGCTGATTAGAGAGACCCAGTACTTC. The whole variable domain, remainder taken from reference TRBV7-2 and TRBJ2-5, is GAGVSQSPSNKVTEKGKDVELRCDPISGHTALYWYRQSLGQGLEFLIYFQGNSAPDKSGLPSDRFSAERTGGSVSTLTIQRTQQEDSAVYLCASSLDTRLIRETQYFGPGTRLLVL.

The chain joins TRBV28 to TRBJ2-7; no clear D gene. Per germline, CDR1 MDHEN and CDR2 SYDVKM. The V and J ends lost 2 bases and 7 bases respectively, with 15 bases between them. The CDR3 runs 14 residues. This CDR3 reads CASSLLSTFWEQYV. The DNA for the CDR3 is TGTGCCAGCAGTTTACTTTCCACCTTCTGGGAGCAGTACGTC.

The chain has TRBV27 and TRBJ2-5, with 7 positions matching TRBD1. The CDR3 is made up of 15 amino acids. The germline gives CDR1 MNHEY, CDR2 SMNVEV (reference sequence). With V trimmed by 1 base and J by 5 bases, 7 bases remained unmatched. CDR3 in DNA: TGTGCCAGCAGTTTATACCCAACCAGGGGGGAGACCCAGTACTTC. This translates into CASSLYPTRGETQYF.

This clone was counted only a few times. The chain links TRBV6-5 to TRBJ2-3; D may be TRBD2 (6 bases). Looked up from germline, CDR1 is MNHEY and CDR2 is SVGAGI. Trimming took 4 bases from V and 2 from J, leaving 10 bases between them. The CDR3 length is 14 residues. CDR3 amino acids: CASSLTRPTDTQYF. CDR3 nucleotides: TGTGCCAGCAGTTTGACTAGGCCCACAGATACGCAGTATTTT.

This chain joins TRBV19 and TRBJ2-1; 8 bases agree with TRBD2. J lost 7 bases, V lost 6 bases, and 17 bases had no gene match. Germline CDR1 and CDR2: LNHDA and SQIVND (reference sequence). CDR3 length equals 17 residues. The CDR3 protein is CASRTSGILLWGNEQFF. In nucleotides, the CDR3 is TGTGCCAGTAGAACTAGCGGCATTCTCCTTTGGGGAAATGAGCAGTTCTTC. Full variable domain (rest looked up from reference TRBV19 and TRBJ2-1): DGGITQSPKYLFRKEGQNVTLSCEQNLNHDAMYWYRQDPGQGLRLIYYSQIVNDFQKGDIAEGYSVSREKKESFPLTVTSAQKNPTAFYLCASRTSGILLWGNEQFFGPGTRLTVL.

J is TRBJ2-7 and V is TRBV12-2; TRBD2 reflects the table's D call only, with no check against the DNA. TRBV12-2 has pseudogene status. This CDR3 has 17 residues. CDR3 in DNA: TGTGCAAGTCGCTTAGTGCTTGACGGGGGGAAATACTGCGAGCAGTACGTC. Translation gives CASRLVLDGGKYCEQYV.

In DNA, the CDR3 is TGTGCCAGCAGTTTCCTCCTCGCTATTTCACCCCTCCACTTT. Translating gives CASSFLLAISPLHF. V is TRBV28 and J is TRBJ1-6, with D uncertain. V gave up 3 bases and J gave up 9 bases, with 12 bases separating them. Per germline, CDR1 MDHEN and CDR2 SYDVKM. This CDR3 contains 14 residues.